This T cell receptor (beta chain) appears in the sequencing data of a study of T cells expressing NK-cell markers. Overall study: The authors sequenced eight donors, of whom seven were HCMV-seropositive and one was seronegative. General study findings and limits: A few donors' CD3+CD56-NKG2C+ cells were dominated by the same clonotypes. Six or seven donors carried dominant NKG2C+ clonotypes that made up about 1.0-7.0% of their CD8+ T cells.

From germline, CDR1 is MNHEY and CDR2 SMNVEV (reference sequence). CDR3 size: 15 residues. The authors generated TCR beta cDNA through 5'RACE template switching with UMIs. Reprocessing the 5' RACE reads, TCRdb reports a single entry for every CDR3 protein and omits DNA. The table for this sample gives fewer than 400,000 distinct CDR3 sequences. As to this clonotype: What it recognizes is unknown.

The TCR was taken from a woman between 50 and 59 years old in good health. The chain carries TRBV27 and TRBJ2-7; TCRdb lists TRBD1, though no DNA is available to test this call. The sample comprised blood T cells: a sorted CD56 or NKG2C T cell subset, CD4+ or CD8+ T cells, or bulk PBMC T cells (not recorded which). The CDR3 loop is CASSFLSPQGGEQYF.